Shown below are 17 T cell receptor beta chains from a single sample sequenced in a study of regulatory and conventional T cells in RAG deficiency. Sequenced by immunoSEQ multiplex PCR; TCRdb stores in-frame clones only, minus some. The sample gives 32,000 or so clones, around 91% of which show up once; roughly 15% is in the top ten. These sequences were also reported in another study, on regulatory T cells. That paper notes: The primer mix had 52 TRBV and 13 TRBJ primers.

The sample taken for sequencing was CD8+ T cells sorted from blood. The source of these receptors is a human donor in good health.

V gene TRBV28 combines with J gene TRBJ1-2, with a possible D match to TRBD1 (5 bases). The V gene's germline CDR1 is MDHEN and CDR2 SYDVKM. The CDR3 sequence is 13 residues long. The V end was cut by 5 bases, the J end by 7 bases, with 14 bases between. The CDR3 DNA is TGTGCCAGCAGTCGGGGGGGTTATGGTGGCTACACCTTC. This codes for CASSRGGYGGYTF.

The CDR3 DNA follows: TGTGCCAGCAGCTTATCTGTTTGGGCGCTGGGACATACGCAGTATTTT. This codes for CASSLSVWALGHTQYF. J is TRBJ2-3 and V is TRBV5-4, with D perhaps matching TRBD1 or TRBD2 (5 bases each). The CDR3 totals 16 residues. CDR1 is SGHNT, CDR2 YYREEE, per germline (reference sequence). Trimming stripped 2 bases from V and 7 bases from J, with 20 bases between.

The CDR3 sequence: CASSPSLAGNTIYF. CDR3 DNA sequence: TGTGCCAGCAGCCCGAGTCTTGCTGGAAACACCATATATTTT. The rearrangement uses TRBV5-5 and TRBJ1-3; no clear D. The CDR3 sequence is 14 residues long. V gave up 4 bases and J gave up 2 bases, with 10 bases separating them. In germline, CDR1 is SGHKS, CDR2 YYEKEE (reference sequence). Full variable domain (rest looked up from reference TRBV5-5 and TRBJ1-3): DAGVTQSPTHLIKTRGQQVTLRCSPISGHKSVSWYQQVLGQGPQFIFQYYEKEERGRGNFPDRFSARQFPNYSSELNVNALLLGDSALYLCASSPSLAGNTIYFGEGSWLTVV.

This chain uses TRBV5-1 with TRBJ1-2; weak D call: TRBD1 (6 bases). V lost 4 bases, J lost 2 bases, and 12 bases lay in between. Germline V gene sequence: CDR1 SGHRS, CDR2 YFSETQ. The CDR3 length is 14 residues. CDR3: CASSVAGDNYGYTF. DNA for the CDR3: TGCGCCAGCAGCGTTGCAGGGGACAACTATGGCTACACCTTC. Together with reference TRBV5-1 and TRBJ1-2, the CDR3 gives the full variable domain: KAGVTQTPRYLIKTRGQQVTLSCSPISGHRSVSWYQQTPGQGLQFLFEYFSETQRNKGNFPGRFSGRQFSNSRSEMNVSTLELGDSALYLCASSVAGDNYGYTFGSGTRLTVV.

V gene TRBV7-3 combines with J gene TRBJ2-5; D is perhaps TRBD1 or TRBD2 (5 bases each). Germline CDR1 and CDR2: SGHTA and FQGTGA. Between the trimmed V and J ends, which lost 5 bases and 2 bases, there was a span of 12 bases. The CDR3 is 14 residues long. The CDR3 bases are TGTGCCAGCAGCACCGGGACCCAACAAGAGACCCAGTACTTC. Protein sequence: CASSTGTQQETQYF. Based on the CDR3 plus reference TRBV7-3 and TRBJ2-5, the full variable domain is GAGVSQTPSNKVTEKGKYVELRCDPISGHTALYWYRQSLGQGPEFLIYFQGTGAADDSGLPNDRFFAVRPEGSVSTLKIQRTERGDSAVYLCASSTGTQQETQYFGPGTRLLVL.

This clone was counted a single time. This CDR3 reads CASSLLAHSYNEQFF. The CDR3 DNA reads as TGCGCCAGCAGCCTACTAGCGCACTCCTACAATGAGCAGTTCTTC. The chain has TRBV5-1 and TRBJ2-1; TRBD2 matches at 7 bases. The CDR3 loop spans 15 amino acids. The V and J ends lost 4 bases and 0 bases, in that order; junction bases with no gene match: 4. Germline V gene sequence: CDR1 SGHRS, CDR2 YFSETQ.

V usage is TRBV7-3 and J usage is TRBJ2-2; D perhaps matches TRBD2 (5 bases). The CDR3 is made up of 15 amino acids. The germline gives CDR1 SGHTA, CDR2 FQGTGA. Trimming took off 4 bases at V and 5 bases at J, with 14 bases between the two ends. The CDR3 region has the DNA TGTGCCAGCAGCTCTACCCAGCGGAGAACCGGGGAGCTGTTTTTT. Residues: CASSSTQRRTGELFF.

The V and J genes are TRBV30 and TRBJ1-5, with D possibly being TRBD1 (5 bases). This CDR3 region has 13 residues. Trimming took 2 bases from V and 4 from J, leaving 9 bases between them. Germline CDR1 and CDR2: GTSNPN and SVGIG (reference sequence). The CDR3 here is CAWSPGGNQPQHF. In DNA form, the CDR3 reads TGTGCCTGGAGTCCGGGGGGAAATCAGCCCCAGCATTTT.

The CDR3 region is CASSFQPASHGGELFF. DNA of the CDR3: TGTGCCAGCAGTTTCCAGCCGGCTAGTCATGGCGGGGAGCTGTTTTTT. The chain has TRBV27 and TRBJ2-2; no clear D gene. The CDR3 length is 16 residues. With 3 bases removed from V and 7 bases from J, the gap between germline ends came to 18 bases. From germline, CDR1 is MNHEY and CDR2 SMNVEV (reference sequence).

The chain carries TRBV7-2 and TRBJ2-2; 11 bases fit TRBD2. Per the germline V gene, CDR1 is SGHTA and CDR2 is FQGNSA. The J segment lost 1 base and the V segment lost 5 bases, leaving 3 bases of the junction unmatched. The CDR3 sequence is 16 residues long. CDR3 DNA: TGTGCCAGCAGCATGACTAGCGGGGTGAACACCGGGGAGCTGTTTTTT. Translating gives CASSMTSGVNTGELFF.

The chain has TRBV11-2 and TRBJ2-5; D is perhaps TRBD2 (6 bases). The DNA matches TRBJ2-7 better at its end, which makes the J call doubtful. This CDR3 has 16 residues. CDR1 SGHAT and CDR2 FQNNGV come from the germline V gene. In DNA, the CDR3 is TGTGCCAGCAGCTTAGGGGCTAGCGTTTACTCCTACGAGCAGTACTTC. It yields the protein CASSLGASVYSYEQYF.

The J gene is TRBJ2-7, the V gene TRBV5-1; 8 bases map to TRBD2. CDR1 SGHRS and CDR2 YFSETQ come from the germline V gene. This CDR3 region has 14 residues. With 4 bases clipped from V and 0 bases from J, the junction kept 3 bases outside the gene matches. As DNA, the CDR3 is TGCGCCAGCAGCGCTAGCGGGCCCTCCTACGAGCAGTACTTC. This codes for CASSASGPSYEQYF.

A remark on this clone: The same CDR3 can be traced to other DNA sequences in this sample. J is TRBJ2-7 and V is TRBV5-6; the D gene is possibly TRBD1 (5 bases). Trimming took off 0 bases at V and 3 bases at J, with 7 bases between the two ends. The CDR3 spans 13 residues. The germline V gene encodes CDR1 SGHDT and CDR2 YYEEEE. The CDR3 loop is CASSLGQSYEQYF. The CDR3 nucleotides are TGTGCCAGCAGCTTGGGACAGAGCTACGAGCAGTACTTC.

This chain connects TRBV6-4 to TRBJ2-2; 11 bases align to TRBD1. J lost 3 bases, V lost 2 bases, and 2 bases had no gene match. The CDR3 is made up of 16 amino acids. Germline V gives CDR1 MRHNA, CDR2 SNTAGT. CDR3 region: CASSDVGQGDTGELFF. CDR3 DNA sequence: TGTGCCAGCAGTGACGTGGGACAGGGGGACACCGGGGAGCTGTTTTTT.

This chain connects TRBV9 to TRBJ2-2; D unresolved. The germline gives CDR1 SGDLS, CDR2 YYNGEE. The CDR3 runs 14 residues. Trimming shortened V by 4 bases and J by 6 bases, and 13 bases separated the two germline ends. The CDR3 sequence is CASSLRPPPGELFF. In DNA form, the CDR3 reads TGTGCCAGCAGCCTTAGACCGCCACCCGGGGAGCTGTTTTTT.

The gene calls are TRBV5-8 and TRBJ1-5, with D possibly being TRBD1 (5 bases). V lost 2 bases and J lost 1, with 10 bases in between. From germline, CDR1 is SGHTS and CDR2 YDEGEE. The CDR3 sequence is 15 residues long. CDR3 protein: CASSFPGGSNQPQHF. The DNA of the CDR3 is TGTGCCAGCAGCTTTCCGGGGGGGAGCAATCAGCCCCAGCATTTT.

CDR3 protein: CASTGVGGGQPQHF. The CDR3 bases are TGTGCCAGCACGGGGGTGGGGGGCGGTCAGCCCCAGCATTTT. This chain uses TRBV28 with TRBJ1-5; D is possibly TRBD1 (6 bases). V was shortened by 7 bases and J by 6 bases, with 16 bases between the two germline ends. CDR3 length: 14 amino acids. Germline CDR1 and CDR2: MDHEN and SYDVKM.